This is a list of T cell receptor beta chains from one sample in a study of beta chain features in type 1 diabetes. Libraries were prepared by immunoSEQ multiplex PCR; TCRdb keeps only in-frame clonotypes and omits some of them. This table holds about 290,000 clones, 7% to 9% found once. The sequenced material came from central memory CD4+ T cells from blood. The receptors were sampled from a young woman in good health. Each CDR3 is given with its conserved first and last residue. The D gene is left open where the match is weak.

D: -
V: TRBV7-9
CDR3: CASSLQGMRDNEQFF

D: TRBD1
V: TRBV29-1
CDR3: CSIRGTANNEQFF

D: TRBD1
V: TRBV7-3
CDR3: CASSHGQGFYNSPLHF

D: TRBD1
V: TRBV6-5
CDR3: CASSSAGTGHHNEQFF

D: -
V: TRBV5-1
CDR3: CAIRRGDSPTGELFF

D: -
V: TRBV6-6
CDR3: CASGRGTNEQFF

D: -
V: TRBV9
CDR3: CASSAPPGSSYNSPLHF

D: -
V: TRBV6-6
CDR3: CASSYSKGAPHEQFF

D: -
V: TRBV7-3
CDR3: CASSFSLGDTQYF

D: TRBD2
V: TRBV4-2
CDR3: CASSQPAGTSGNEQFF

D: -
V: TRBV4-2
CDR3: CASSQDQSSYNSPLHF

D: TRBD1
V: TRBV5-5
CDR3: CASSSVLGQGMTPLHF

D: TRBD2
V: TRBV2
CDR3: CASSMTSATGELFF

D: TRBD1
V: TRBV5-1
CDR3: CASSETGGWETQYF

D: -
V: TRBV21-1
CDR3: CASSKRDEQFF

D: -
V: TRBV6-1
CDR3: CASSERQMNTEAFF

D: -
V: TRBV6-1
CDR3: CASMLWGESYEQYF

D: TRBD1
V: TRBV29-1
CDR3: CSVGQGDQPQHF

D: -
V: TRBV6-4
CDR3: CASILSGEETQYF

D: -
V: TRBV5-1
CDR3: CASSLGGHYGYTF

D: -
V: TRBV21-1
CDR3: CASRLQGWTNNEQFF

D: TRBD2
V: TRBV7-9
CDR3: CASDSGTSAYNEQFF

D: -
V: TRBV15
CDR3: CATSRDLKGYEQYF

D: TRBD2
V: TRBV27
CDR3: CASSRGTTPEFF

D: -
V: TRBV11-1
CDR3: CASSLMVESNEQFF

D: TRBD2
V: TRBV5-1
CDR3: CASSSTSGMETQYF

D: -
V: TRBV4-3
CDR3: CASSPSWGDGNQPQHF

D: TRBD1
V: TRBV2
CDR3: CASSERTGVYQPQHF

D: TRBD1
V: TRBV7-8
CDR3: CASSLRTGKNTGELFF

D: -
V: TRBV9
CDR3: CASSVDALGDYGYTF

D: TRBD2
V: TRBV7-9
CDR3: CASSSGGDEQFF

D: -
V: TRBV6-1
CDR3: CASSEANYGYTF

D: -
V: TRBV28
CDR3: CASSLTLRNTEAFF

D: TRBD2
V: TRBV19
CDR3: CASNRGTSAHEQFF

D: -
V: TRBV27
CDR3: CASSLSLKIWEGEQYF

D: -
V: TRBV7-2
CDR3: CASSLASGEHEQFF

D: -
V: TRBV4-2
CDR3: CASSQAGDSPLHF

D: -
V: TRBV7-9
CDR3: CASSLVWADMNTEAFF

D: TRBD1
V: TRBV7-2
CDR3: CASSKTPDRDNEQFF

D: -
V: TRBV7-3
CDR3: CASSPGANLAEAFF

D: -
V: TRBV14
CDR3: CASSLQRGEDEQFF

D: TRBD1
V: TRBV2
CDR3: CASSFLPRQGQYF